A selection of T cell receptor beta chains follows, all from one sample in a study of blood T cell repertoires in COVID-19. The table came from immunoSEQ multiplex PCR; TCRdb's copy has only in-frame clones and leaves some out. The sample lists about 220,000 clones; roughly four fifths were seen once. Sequenced sample: peripheral blood. The receptors were sampled from a woman aged 70 to 79 with COVID-19, enrolled during active disease. CDR3s include the opening cysteine and the closing phenylalanine or tryptophan. Each record gives: V gene, D gene, J gene, clone size, CDR3 DNA, CDR3 protein. A D gene is named only where the DNA matches it firmly. Expanded clones are given a class, and other clones once, few, many or no size at all.

>TRBV4-1|NA|TRBJ2-6|NA
TGCGCCAGCAGCCAAGATCGACAGGCTGGGGCCAACGTCCTGACTTTC
CASSQDRQAGANVLTF
>TRBV30|TRBD1|TRBJ1-1|once
TGTGCCTGGACCAGACAGGGTGTCGGCACTGAAGCTTTCTTT
CAWTRQGVGTEAFF
>TRBV7-2|NA|TRBJ1-2|NA
TGTGCCAGCAGCTTAGCGGACAACATCGGGGGCTACACCTTC
CASSLADNIGGYTF
>TRBV19|TRBD2|TRBJ2-3|NA
TGTGCCAGTAGTACCACTAGCGGGAGGGCCGGGAGGACAGATACGCAGTATTTT
CASSTTSGRAGRTDTQYF
>TRBV7-2|TRBD2|TRBJ2-7|NA
TGTGCCAGCAGCCCTCGGGTAGCGGGAGGATTAAACTACGAGCAGTACTTC
CASSPRVAGGLNYEQYF
>TRBV5-6|NA|TRBJ1-2|NA
TGTGCCAGCAGCTTGGACGGAGAGTATGGCTACACCTTC
CASSLDGEYGYTF
>TRBV28|NA|TRBJ1-6|NA
TGTGCCAGCAGCCCGCGCTCAGGGAGGATATCACCCCTCCACTTT
CASSPRSGRISPLHF
>TRBV5-1|TRBD1|TRBJ2-6|NA
TGCGCCAGCAGCCGGGACAGCCCCGGGGCCAACGTCCTGACTTTC
CASSRDSPGANVLTF
>TRBV9|TRBD2|TRBJ2-1|few
TGTGCCAGCAGCTTAACTCTAGCGGATTTAAATGAGCAGTTCTTC
CASSLTLADLNEQFF
>TRBV19|TRBD2|TRBJ2-2|NA
TGTGCCAGTAGTATGGTTTTTATAGCGGGGAACACCGGGGAGCTGTTTTTT
CASSMVFIAGNTGELFF
>TRBV18|TRBD2|TRBJ2-1|NA
TGTGCCAGCTCACCACCTGGGGGACTAGCGGCCTACAATGAGCAGTTCTTC
CASSPPGGLAAYNEQFF
>TRBV7-9|NA|TRBJ1-2|NA
TGTGCCAGCAGCTTAGGCGAGAACTATGGCTACACCTTC
CASSLGENYGYTF
>TRBV11-1|TRBD1|TRBJ1-2|few
TGTGCCAGCAGGTTGACAGGGAACTATGGCTACACCTTC
CASRLTGNYGYTF
>TRBV5-1|NA|TRBJ2-2|NA
TGCGCCAGCAGCTTGGACAGGGCCGACGGGGAGCTGTTTTTT
CASSLDRADGELFF
>TRBV12-5|NA|TRBJ2-3|NA
TGTGCTAGTGGTTACACAGGGCACGGTACGCAGTATTTT
CASGYTGHGTQYF
>TRBV6-1|TRBD1|TRBJ1-6|NA
TGTGCCAGCAGTGGCGGACAGGCAAGGCCCGATTCACCCCTCCACTTT
CASSGGQARPDSPLHF
>TRBV6-2/TRBV6-3|NA|TRBJ1-2|NA
TGTGCCAGCAGTTACGGGGCGAATAACTATGGCTACACCTTC
CASSYGANNYGYTF
>TRBV4-1|TRBD2|TRBJ2-3|few
TGCGCCAGCAGCCAAGGGGTGGGAGGGTTAGCAGATACGCAGTATTTT
CASSQGVGGLADTQYF
>TRBV7-3|NA|TRBJ1-2|NA
TGTGCCAGCAGCTTATCGACAGTTTATGGCTACACCTTC
CASSLSTVYGYTF
>TRBV30|NA|TRBJ2-5|NA
TGTGCCTGGAGTGGGGGAATTGGGAGCCCTCAGAAGACCCAGTACTTC
CAWSGGIGSPQKTQYF
>TRBV6-5|TRBD1|TRBJ1-2|NA
TGTGCCAGCGGGGGGGACAGGGGTAACTATGGCTACACCTTC
CASGGDRGNYGYTF
>TRBV27|TRBD2|TRBJ2-7|NA
TGTGCCAGCAGTTTAACGGGACTAGCGGGAGCCTACGAGCAGTACTTC
CASSLTGLAGAYEQYF
>TRBV3-1/TRBV3-2|TRBD2|TRBJ2-7|NA
TGTGCCAGCAGTACTGGACTAGCGACAATTTCCGAGCAGTACTTC
CASSTGLATISEQYF
>TRBV9|TRBD1|TRBJ2-1|NA
TGTGCCAGCAGCGTAGACAGGGGGCAAATGTGGGATGAGCAGTTCTTC
CASSVDRGQMWDEQFF
>TRBV19|NA|TRBJ1-1|NA
TGTGCCAGTAGACAACAGATGGAAGAAGCTTTCTTT
CASRQQMEEAFF
>TRBV7-9|TRBD1|TRBJ2-2|NA
TGTGCCAGCAGCCCAATTCCCGGGACAGGGAACACCGGGGAGCTGTTTTTT
CASSPIPGTGNTGELFF
>TRBV7-2|TRBD1|TRBJ2-7|NA
TGTGCCAGCAGCTTAACAGGGGCGATGGACGAGCAGTACTTC
CASSLTGAMDEQYF
>TRBV10-3|TRBD1|TRBJ2-2|NA
TGTGCCATCATGCCGGGGACAGGGGGCACCGGGGAGCTGTTTTTT
CAIMPGTGGTGELFF